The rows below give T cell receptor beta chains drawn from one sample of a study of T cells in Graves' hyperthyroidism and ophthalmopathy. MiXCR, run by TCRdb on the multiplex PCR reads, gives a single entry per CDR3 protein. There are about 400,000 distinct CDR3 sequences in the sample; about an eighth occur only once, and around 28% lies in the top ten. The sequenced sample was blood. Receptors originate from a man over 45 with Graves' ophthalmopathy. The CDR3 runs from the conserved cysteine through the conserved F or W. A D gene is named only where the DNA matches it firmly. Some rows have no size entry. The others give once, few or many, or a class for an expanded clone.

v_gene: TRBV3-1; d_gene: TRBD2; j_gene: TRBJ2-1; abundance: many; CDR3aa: CASSHSGTSGSGEQFF; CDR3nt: TGTGCCAGCAGCCATTCCGGGACTAGCGGGAGTGGTGAGCAGTTCTTC
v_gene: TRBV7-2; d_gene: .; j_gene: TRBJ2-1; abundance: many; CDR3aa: CASSLDEISGNEQFF; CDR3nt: TGTGCCAGCAGCTTAGACGAGATTAGCGGAAATGAGCAGTTCTTC
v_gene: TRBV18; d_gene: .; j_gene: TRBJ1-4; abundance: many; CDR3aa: CASSPLTGNEKLFF; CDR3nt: TGTGCCAGCTCACCACTCACAGGGAATGAAAAACTGTTTTTT
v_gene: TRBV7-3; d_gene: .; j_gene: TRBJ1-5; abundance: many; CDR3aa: CASSHDPGGPQHF; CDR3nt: TGTGCCAGCAGTCACGACCCGGGGGGGCCCCAGCATTTT
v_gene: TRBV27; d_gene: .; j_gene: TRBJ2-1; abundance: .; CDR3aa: CASRELYRGFNEQFF; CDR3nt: TGTGCCAGCAGAGAACTATACCGAGGGTTCAATGAGCAGTTCTTC
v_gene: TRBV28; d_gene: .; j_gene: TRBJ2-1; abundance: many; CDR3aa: CASSPVQAVWSYNEQFF; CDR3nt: TGTGCCAGCAGTCCTGTCCAAGCCGTTTGGTCCTACAATGAGCAGTTCTTC
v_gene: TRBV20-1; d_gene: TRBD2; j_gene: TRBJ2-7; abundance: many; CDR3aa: CSAKSGRALNEQYF; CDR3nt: TGCAGTGCCAAGAGCGGGAGGGCCCTTAACGAGCAGTACTTC
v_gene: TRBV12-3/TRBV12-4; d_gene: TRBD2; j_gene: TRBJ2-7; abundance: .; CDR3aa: CASSTPSGISYEQYF; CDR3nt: TGTGCCAGCAGTACCCCTAGCGGGATTTCCTACGAGCAGTACTTC
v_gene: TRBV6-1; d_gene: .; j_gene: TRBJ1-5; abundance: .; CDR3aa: CASRDYHSNQPQHF; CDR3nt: TGTGCCAGCAGGGACTACCATAGCAATCAGCCCCAGCATTTT
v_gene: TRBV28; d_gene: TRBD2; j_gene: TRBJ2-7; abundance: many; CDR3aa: CASSLTSGASYEQYF; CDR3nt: TGTGCCAGCAGTTTGACTAGCGGGGCGTCCTACGAGCAGTACTTC
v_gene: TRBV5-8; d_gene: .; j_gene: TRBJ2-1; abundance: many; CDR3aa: CASSLDLSASSYNEQFF; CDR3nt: TGTGCCAGCAGCTTGGACCTAAGCGCCAGCTCCTACAATGAGCAGTTCTTC
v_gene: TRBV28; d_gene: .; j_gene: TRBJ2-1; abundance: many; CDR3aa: CASTETLESSYNEQFF; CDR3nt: TGTGCCAGCACGGAAACACTCGAGAGCTCCTACAATGAGCAGTTCTTC
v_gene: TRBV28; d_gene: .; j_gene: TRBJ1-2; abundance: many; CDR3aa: CASSLVVSGHGYTF; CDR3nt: TGTGCCAGCAGTTTAGTCGTGTCAGGGCATGGCTACACCTTC
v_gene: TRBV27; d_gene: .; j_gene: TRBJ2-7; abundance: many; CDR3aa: CASSSTTSYEQYF; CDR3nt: TGTGCCAGCAGTTCCACGACTTCCTACGAGCAGTACTTC
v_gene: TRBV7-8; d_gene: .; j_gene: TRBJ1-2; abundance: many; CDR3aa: CASSLGFNYGYTF; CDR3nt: TGTGCCAGCAGCTTAGGGTTCAACTATGGCTACACCTTC
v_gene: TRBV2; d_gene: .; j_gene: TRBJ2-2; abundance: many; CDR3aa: CASSEAFANTGELFF; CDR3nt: TGTGCCAGCAGTGAAGCCTTCGCGAACACCGGGGAGCTGTTTTTT
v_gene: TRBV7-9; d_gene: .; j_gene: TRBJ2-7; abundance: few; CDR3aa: CASSLASHEQYF; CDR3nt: TGTGCCAGCAGCTTAGCTTCCCACGAGCAGTACTTC
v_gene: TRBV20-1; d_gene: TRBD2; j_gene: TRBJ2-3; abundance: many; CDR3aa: CSARRNSGRLTDTQYF; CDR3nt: TGCAGTGCTAGACGGAATAGCGGGAGGTTAACAGATACGCAGTATTTT
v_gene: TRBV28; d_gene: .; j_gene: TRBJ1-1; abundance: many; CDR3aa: CASKAHPDTEAFF; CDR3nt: TGTGCCAGCAAAGCTCATCCGGACACTGAAGCTTTCTTT
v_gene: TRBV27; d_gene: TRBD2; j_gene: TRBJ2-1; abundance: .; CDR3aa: CASSLAPGLTGDEQFF; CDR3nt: TGTGCCAGCAGTTTGGCTCCGGGACTAACGGGAGATGAGCAGTTCTTC
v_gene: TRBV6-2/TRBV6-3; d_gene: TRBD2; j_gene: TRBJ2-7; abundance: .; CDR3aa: CASSYEAGGAYGQYF; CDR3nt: TGTGCCAGCAGTTACGAGGCGGGGGGCGCGTACGGGCAGTACTTC
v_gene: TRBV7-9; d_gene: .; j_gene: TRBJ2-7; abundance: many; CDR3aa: CASSRPGEPYEQYF; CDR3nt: TGTGCCAGCAGCCGGCCGGGCGAACCCTACGAGCAGTACTTC
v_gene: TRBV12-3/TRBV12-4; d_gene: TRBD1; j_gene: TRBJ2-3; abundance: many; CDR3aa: CASSLTGADTQYF; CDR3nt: TGTGCCAGCTCCCTGACAGGGGCAGATACGCAGTATTTT
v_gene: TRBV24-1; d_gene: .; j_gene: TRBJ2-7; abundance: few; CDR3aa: CATSAGDHPAYEQYF; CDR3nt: TGTGCCACCAGTGCTGGGGACCACCCAGCCTACGAGCAGTACTTC
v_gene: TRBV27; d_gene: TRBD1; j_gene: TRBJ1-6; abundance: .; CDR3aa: CASSLYDRVGSPLHF; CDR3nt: TGTGCCAGCAGTTTATACGACAGGGTTGGTTCACCCCTCCACTTT
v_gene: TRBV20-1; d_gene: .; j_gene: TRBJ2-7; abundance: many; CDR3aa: CSARYSESSYEQYF; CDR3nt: TGCAGTGCTCGATACTCGGAGAGCTCCTACGAGCAGTACTTC
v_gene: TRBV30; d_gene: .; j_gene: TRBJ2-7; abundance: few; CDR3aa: CAWSGGFDGDEQYF; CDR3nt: TGTGCCTGGAGTGGAGGGTTTGATGGGGACGAGCAGTACTTC
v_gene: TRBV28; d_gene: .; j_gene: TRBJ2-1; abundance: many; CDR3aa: CASSFGTERDEQFF; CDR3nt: TGTGCCAGCAGTTTCGGAACGGAGAGGGATGAGCAGTTCTTC
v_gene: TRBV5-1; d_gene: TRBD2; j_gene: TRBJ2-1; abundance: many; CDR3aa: CASSLDGTSGVYEQFF; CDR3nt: TGCGCCAGCAGCTTGGACGGGACTAGCGGGGTGTATGAGCAGTTCTTC
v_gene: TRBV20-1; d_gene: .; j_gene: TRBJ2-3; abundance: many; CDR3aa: CSARDPWRGLTDTQYF; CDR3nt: TGCAGTGCTAGAGACCCCTGGCGGGGGCTAACAGATACGCAGTATTTT
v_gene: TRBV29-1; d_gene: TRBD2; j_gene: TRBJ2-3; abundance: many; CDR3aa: CSVTSSAGTDTQYF; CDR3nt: TGCAGCGTGACTAGCAGCGCCGGCACAGATACGCAGTATTTT
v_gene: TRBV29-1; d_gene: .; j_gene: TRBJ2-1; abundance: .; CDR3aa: CSVQDWISKGEQFF; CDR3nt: TGCAGCGTCCAGGACTGGATCTCTAAAGGGGAGCAGTTCTTC
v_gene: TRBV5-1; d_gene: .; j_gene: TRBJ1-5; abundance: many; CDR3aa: CASSLDGRGNQPQHF; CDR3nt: TGCGCCAGCAGCTTGGACGGGAGGGGTAATCAGCCCCAGCATTTT
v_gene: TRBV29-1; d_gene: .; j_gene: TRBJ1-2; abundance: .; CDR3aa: CSVIEPGPGRTF; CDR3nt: TGCAGCGTCATAGAGCCGGGCCCCGGTAGGACCTTC
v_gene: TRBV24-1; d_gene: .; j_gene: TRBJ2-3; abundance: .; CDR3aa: CATSDRRYTDTQYF; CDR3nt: TGTGCCACCAGTGACCGACGGTACACAGATACGCAGTATTTT
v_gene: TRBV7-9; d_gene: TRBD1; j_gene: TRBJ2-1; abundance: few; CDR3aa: CASSLPQDRGQYNEQFF; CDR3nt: TGTGCCAGCAGCTTACCCCAGGACAGGGGGCAATACAATGAGCAGTTCTTC
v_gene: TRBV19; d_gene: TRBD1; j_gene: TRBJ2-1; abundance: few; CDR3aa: CASSMGGTGVSQFF; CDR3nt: TGTGCCAGCAGTATGGGAGGGACAGGGGTAAGTCAGTTCTTC
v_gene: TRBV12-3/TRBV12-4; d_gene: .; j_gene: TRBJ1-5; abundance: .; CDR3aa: CASGTYQPQHF; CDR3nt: TGTGCCAGCGGAACTTATCAGCCCCAGCATTTT
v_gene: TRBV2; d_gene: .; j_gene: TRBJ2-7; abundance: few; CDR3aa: CASSDWAGYEQYF; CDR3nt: TGTGCCAGCAGTGATTGGGCGGGTTACGAGCAGTACTTC
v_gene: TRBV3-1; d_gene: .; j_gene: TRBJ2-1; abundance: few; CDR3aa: CASSQSQSVGVIEFF; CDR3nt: TGTGCCAGCAGCCAATCCCAATCCGTGGGGGTTATAGAGTTCTTC
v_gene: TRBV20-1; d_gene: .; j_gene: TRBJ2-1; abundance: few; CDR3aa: CSAKKFGTYNEQFF; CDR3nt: TGCAGTGCTAAAAAATTCGGGACCTACAATGAGCAGTTCTTC
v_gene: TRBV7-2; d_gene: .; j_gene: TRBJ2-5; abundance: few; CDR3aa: CASSFVEQFWYQETQYF; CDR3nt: TGTGCCAGCAGCTTCGTGGAGCAATTCTGGTACCAAGAGACCCAGTACTTC
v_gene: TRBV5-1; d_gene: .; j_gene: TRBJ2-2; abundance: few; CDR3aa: CASTLAPGRNTGELFF; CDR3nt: TGCGCCAGCACCCTGGCCCCTGGGCGGAACACCGGGGAGCTGTTTTTT
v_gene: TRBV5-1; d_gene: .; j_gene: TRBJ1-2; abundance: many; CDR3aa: CASRDSPANYGYTF; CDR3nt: TGCGCCAGCAGGGACTCGCCAGCAAACTATGGCTACACCTTC
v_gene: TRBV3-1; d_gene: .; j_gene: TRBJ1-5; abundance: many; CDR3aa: CASSQNPNQPQHF; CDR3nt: TGTGCCAGCAGCCAGAACCCTAATCAGCCCCAGCATTTT
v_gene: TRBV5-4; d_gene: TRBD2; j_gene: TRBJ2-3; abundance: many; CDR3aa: CASSFEAGGTDTQYF; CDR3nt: TGTGCCAGCAGCTTTGAAGCGGGGGGCACAGATACGCAGTATTTT
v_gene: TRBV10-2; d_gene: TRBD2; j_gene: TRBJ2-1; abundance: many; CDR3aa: CASRGAGTSFEQFF; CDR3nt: TGCGCCAGCAGGGGCGCCGGGACTAGCTTTGAGCAGTTCTTC
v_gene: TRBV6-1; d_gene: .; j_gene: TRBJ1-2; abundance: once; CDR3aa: CAGSLGVNYGYTF; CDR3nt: TGTGCCGGCAGCCTGGGGGTGAACTATGGCTACACCTTC